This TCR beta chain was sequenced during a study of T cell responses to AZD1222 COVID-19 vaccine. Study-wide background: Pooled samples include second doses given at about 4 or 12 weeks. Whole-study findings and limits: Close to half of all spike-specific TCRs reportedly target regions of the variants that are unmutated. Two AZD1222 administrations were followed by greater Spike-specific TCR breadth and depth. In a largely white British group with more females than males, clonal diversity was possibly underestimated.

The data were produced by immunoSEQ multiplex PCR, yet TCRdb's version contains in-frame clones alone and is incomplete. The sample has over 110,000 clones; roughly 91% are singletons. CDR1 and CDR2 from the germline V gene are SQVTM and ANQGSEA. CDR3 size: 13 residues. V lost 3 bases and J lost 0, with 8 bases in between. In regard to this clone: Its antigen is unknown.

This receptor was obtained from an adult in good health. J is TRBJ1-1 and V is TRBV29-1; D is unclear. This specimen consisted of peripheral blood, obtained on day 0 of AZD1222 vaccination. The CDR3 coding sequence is TGCAGCGTTGAGTACGGTATGAACACTGAAGCTTTCTTT. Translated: CSVEYGMNTEAFF. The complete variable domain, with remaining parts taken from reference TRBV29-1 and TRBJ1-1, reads SAVISQKPSRDICQRGTSLTIQCQVDSQVTMMFWYRQQPGQSLTLIATANQGSEATYESGFVIDKFPISRPNLTFSTLTVSNMSPEDSSIYLCSVEYGMNTEAFFGQGTRLTVV.